This T cell receptor beta chain is drawn from a study of T cells in localized non-small cell lung cancer. Trimming shortened V by 0 bases and J by 1 base, and 7 bases separated the two germline ends. Per germline, CDR1 SGHRS and CDR2 YFSETQ. CDR3 size: 14 residues. Using immunoSEQ multiplex PCR, the repertoire was profiled, and TCRdb retains in-frame clones only, with some absent. The data hold tens of thousands of clones, with around 85% observed a single time. The chain links TRBV5-1 to TRBJ1-1; D remains unclear. The TCR was taken from a man aged 35-75 years with stage I lung adenocarcinoma. This specimen consisted of peripheral blood, obtained before any cancer treatment. The CDR3 nucleotides are TGCGCCAGCAGCTTGGGAGGGAGGAACACTGAAGCTTTCTTT. Amino acid sequence: CASSLGGRNTEAFF.